Reported below is one TCR beta chain. Its cognate antigen is unknown. Relapses following autologous stem cell transplantation were seen in all patients, with brentuximab vedotin exposure varying. The CDR3 runs to 15 residues. Germline V gene sequence: CDR1 SGHRS, CDR2 YFSETQ. Trimming took off 4 bases at V and 0 bases at J, with 11 bases between the two ends. The protocol was immunoSEQ multiplex PCR, while the TCRdb copy is restricted to in-frame clones and leaves out a portion. The repertoire holds 13,000 or so clones, roughly 80% seen once, with roughly 25% in the top ten. This entry is derived from a study of PD-1 blockade in classical Hodgkin lymphoma. Findings and caveats of the study: In CD4+ cells, TCR diversity went up significantly by C4D1, but in CD8+ cells it did not. The drivers behind the repertoire differences, possibly disease activity or prior therapy, remain undefined.

The starting material was peripheral blood mononuclear cells (PBMCs), obtained at baseline. The sequence derives from a human donor with classical Hodgkin lymphoma. The rearrangement uses TRBV5-1 and TRBJ1-5; a possible D gene is TRBD1 (5 bases). The CDR3 loop reads CASSIDSYSNQPQHF. The CDR3 coding sequence is TGCGCCAGCAGCATAGACAGCTATAGCAATCAGCCCCAGCATTTT.